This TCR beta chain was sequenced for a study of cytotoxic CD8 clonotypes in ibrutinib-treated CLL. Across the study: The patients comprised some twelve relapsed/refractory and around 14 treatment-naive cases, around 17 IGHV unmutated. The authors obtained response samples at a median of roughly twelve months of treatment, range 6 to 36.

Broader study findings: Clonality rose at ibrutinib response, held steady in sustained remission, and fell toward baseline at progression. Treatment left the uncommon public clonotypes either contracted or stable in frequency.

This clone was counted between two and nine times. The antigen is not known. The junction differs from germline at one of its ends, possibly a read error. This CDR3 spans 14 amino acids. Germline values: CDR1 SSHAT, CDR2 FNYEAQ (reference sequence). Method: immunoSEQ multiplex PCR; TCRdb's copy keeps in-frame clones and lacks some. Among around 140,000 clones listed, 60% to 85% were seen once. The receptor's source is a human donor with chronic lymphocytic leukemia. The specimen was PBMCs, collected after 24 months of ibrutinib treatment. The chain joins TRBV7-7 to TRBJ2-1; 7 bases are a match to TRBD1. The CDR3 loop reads CASSLGQQNNEQFF. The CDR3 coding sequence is TGTGCTAGCAGCTTGGGACAGCAAAACAATGAGCAGTTCTTC.